These 8 T cell receptor beta chains share one sample of origin, sequenced in a study of T cells in Graves' hyperthyroidism and ophthalmopathy. Amplification of TCR beta CDR3 regions used RNA as the template. HTBI primers drove first-round RT-PCR of the TCR CDR3. TCRdb reanalysed the multiplex PCR reads using MiXCR and keeps one entry per CDR3 protein. The sample consists of hundreds of thousands of distinct CDR3 sequences, over 15% of them appearing once. The sequencing sample was made of blood. These receptors were taken from a woman aged 50 to 60 with Graves' hyperthyroidism that later progressed to Graves' ophthalmopathy.

This clonotype was recorded many times. In DNA form, the CDR3 reads TGTGCCAGCAGTTATTGGACAAGTTATGGCTACACCTTC. It yields the protein CASSYWTSYGYTF. The V and J genes are TRBV6-1 and TRBJ1-2; TRBD1 might be the D (5 bases). Per germline, CDR1 MNHNS and CDR2 SASEGT. This CDR3 comprises 13 residues. The germline V and J ends were trimmed by 5 bases and 5 bases, with 12 bases remaining between them.

This sequence joins TRBV6-5 and TRBJ2-4, with D tentatively TRBD1 (6 bases). Germline lookup yields CDR1 MNHEY and CDR2 SVGAGI. The V end was cut by 4 bases, the J end by 5 bases, with 18 bases between. The CDR3 is 16 residues long. CDR3 in DNA: TGTGCCAGCAGTTCCCTCAGGGGAATTAACGAAAACATTCAGTACTTC. It codes for CASSSLRGINENIQYF.

Concerning this clonotype: Germline is not matched at one junction end, which may reflect a read error. The rearrangement joins TRBV12-3 or TRBV12-4 to TRBJ2-5; TRBD1 or TRBD2 may be the D gene (5 bases each). CDR3 size: 13 residues. The CDR3 loop reads CASSSGPQETRYF. The CDR3, as DNA: TGTGCCAGCAGCTCGGGGCCCCAAGAGACCCGGTACTTC.

This clonotype came up a few times. The V call is TRBV12-3 or TRBV12-4, the J call TRBJ1-3, with D hard to call. This CDR3 comprises 16 residues. V lost 1 base and J 2 bases, leaving 12 bases between the germline ends. For the CDR3, the DNA is TGTGCCAGCAGTTTAGGGGCCATCAGTCCTGGAAACACCATATATTTT. It specifies CASSLGAISPGNTIYF.

This chain joins TRBV19 and TRBJ2-2; 12 nucleotides agree with TRBD2. In germline, CDR1 is LNHDA, CDR2 SQIVND (reference sequence). V shed 6 bases, J shed 5 bases, and the junction held 7 bases outside the gene matches. This CDR3 is built from 16 residues. The CDR3 DNA follows: TGTGCCAGTAGAACTAGCGGGGGGCCATATACCGGGGAGCTGTTTTTT. Translating it yields CASRTSGGPYTGELFF.

The chain joins TRBV5-8 to TRBJ2-2, with D perhaps TRBD1 (6 bases). Germline assignment: CDR1 SGHTS and CDR2 YDEGEE. The CDR3 is 18 amino acids. The ends were cut back, 2 bases at V and 0 bases at J, with 17 bases in the middle. In nucleotides, the CDR3 is TGTGCCAGCAGCTTCTTAGGGCAGGGGCTCGCGAACACCGGGGAGCTGTTTTTT. Its protein is CASSFLGQGLANTGELFF. Full variable domain (outside the CDR3, taken from reference TRBV5-8 and TRBJ2-2): EAGVTQSPTHLIKTRGQQATLRCSPISGHTSVYWYQQALGLGLQFLLWYDEGEERNRGNFPPRFSGRQFPNYSSELNVNALELEDSALYLCASSFLGQGLANTGELFFGEGSRLTVL.

This clonotype occurred many times. V and J are TRBV7-2 and TRBJ1-4; D perhaps matches TRBD1 (6 bases). The germline gives CDR1 SGHTA, CDR2 FQGNSA. This CDR3 region has 17 residues. V shed 5 bases and J shed 6 bases, with 22 bases lying between them. Written as DNA, the CDR3 is TGTGCCAGCAGCCCGCAGACAGGATGGTCCTTCGATGAAAAACTGTTTTTT. It is translated as CASSPQTGWSFDEKLFF. The variable domain in full, with the rest retrieved from reference TRBV7-2 and TRBJ1-4, is GAGVSQSPSNKVTEKGKDVELRCDPISGHTALYWYRQSLGQGLEFLIYFQGNSAPDKSGLPSDRFSAERTGGSVSTLTIQRTQQEDSAVYLCASSPQTGWSFDEKLFFGSGTQLSVL.

The rearrangement uses TRBV6-4 and TRBJ2-1, with D possibly TRBD2 on 6 matching bases. Germline CDR1 reads MRHNA; CDR2 reads SNTAGT. The CDR3 contains 15 residues. V was trimmed by 0 bases and J by 3 bases, leaving 9 bases between them. CDR3 region: CASSDSRRGYNEQFF. The CDR3 region has the DNA TGTGCCAGCAGTGACTCAAGGAGGGGCTACAATGAGCAGTTCTTC.